The present TCR beta chain was sequenced within a study of blood T cell dynamics during melanoma immunotherapy. At the level of the study: Metastatic melanoma patients received first-line pembrolizumab or nivolumab plus ipilimumab.

Noted time point: week 3, after first cycle of checkpoint inhibitor. Samples come from before therapy and from week 3 after the first blockade cycle. DNA loading was fixed at approximately 0.35 ug for all bulk PBMC samples. Sequenced by immunoSEQ multiplex PCR; TCRdb stores in-frame clones only, minus some. The sample holds more than 13,000 clones; 80% to 95% are singletons and the top ten take approximately 0.89%. Here the sequenced sample was blood, taken from a patient treated with checkpoint blockade. This receptor was identified in a human donor with melanoma.

The CDR3 reads CASSVFDRLGSYGYTF. The CDR3 DNA is TGTGCCAGCAGCGTATTCGACCGTTTGGGGTCCTATGGCTACACCTTC. The V call is TRBV9, the J call TRBJ1-2; D is ambiguous. V gave up 1 base and J gave up 4 bases, with 17 bases separating them. Germline lookup yields CDR1 SGDLS and CDR2 YYNGEE. The CDR3 consists of 16 residues.